This T cell receptor beta chain was observed in a study of CD8 T cells in Susac syndrome. This clonotype has just one count. What it binds is unknown. The CDR3 is 14 residues long. V was shortened by 1 base and J by 1 base, with 7 bases between the two germline ends. Germline V gene data show CDR1 as LNHDA and CDR2 as SQIVND (reference sequence). A quantity of about 0.5 to 1 ug RNA underwent reverse transcription using random hexamers. Using its own MiXCR run on the immunoSEQ multiplex PCR reads, TCRdb lists one record per CDR3 protein. The sample has 160,000 or so distinct CDR3 sequences; approximately 96% are singletons. The authors carried out high-throughput sequencing of TCR beta. They applied it to CD8+ and CD4+ T cells obtained from blood. The patients who served as multiple sclerosis controls were treatment-naive and had stable or active relapsing-remitting disease that fulfilled the revised McDonald criteria.

Findings and limits, study-wide: Regarding the TCR sequencing and HLA analysis, the study admitted that a relatively small number of individuals were involved.

The sequence was collected from a human donor with multiple sclerosis. The specimen sequenced was CD8+ T cells from PBMCs. This chain links TRBV19 with TRBJ1-1; no definite D call. CDR3 bases: TGTGCCAGTAGTATAGGTAGTGGGAACACTGAAGCTTTCTTT. This codes for CASSIGSGNTEAFF.